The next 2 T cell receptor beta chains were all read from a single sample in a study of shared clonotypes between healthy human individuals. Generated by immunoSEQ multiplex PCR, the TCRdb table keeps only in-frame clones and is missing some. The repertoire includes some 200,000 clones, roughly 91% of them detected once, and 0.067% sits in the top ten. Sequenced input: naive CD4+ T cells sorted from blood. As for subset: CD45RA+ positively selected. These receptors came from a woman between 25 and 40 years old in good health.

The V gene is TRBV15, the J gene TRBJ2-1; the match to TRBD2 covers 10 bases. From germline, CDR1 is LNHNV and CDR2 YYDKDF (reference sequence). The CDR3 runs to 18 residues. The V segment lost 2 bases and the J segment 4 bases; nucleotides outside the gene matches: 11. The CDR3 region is CATSRPRRTSGHYNEQFF. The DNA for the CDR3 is TGTGCCACCAGCAGACCTCGGAGGACTAGCGGACATTACAATGAGCAGTTCTTC.

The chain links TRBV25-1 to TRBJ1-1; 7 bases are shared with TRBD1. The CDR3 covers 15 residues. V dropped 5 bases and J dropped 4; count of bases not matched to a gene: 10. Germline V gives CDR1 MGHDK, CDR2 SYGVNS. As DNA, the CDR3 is TGTGCCAGCAGTCCCCTCGGGGACAGAGGCACTGAAGCTTTCTTT. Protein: CASSPLGDRGTEAFF.